These T cell receptor beta chains were read from a single sample in a study of T cells in Graves' hyperthyroidism and ophthalmopathy. TCRdb analysed the multiplex PCR reads with MiXCR anew, one entry per CDR3 protein. In the table there are 250,000 to 300,000 distinct CDR3 sequences, about 16% of which are singletons. The specimen sequenced was blood. These receptors originate from a woman aged 45-65 years with Graves' hyperthyroidism that later progressed to Graves' ophthalmopathy. Each CDR3 is given with its conserved first and last residue. A D gene is named only where the DNA matches it firmly. For some rows the clone size is stated as once, few or many, or as a class when expanded; others skip it.

>.|many|TRBJ2-7|TRBV7-9
TGTGCCAGCAGTCTAGCGGAGAGGGGGATCTACGAGCAGTACTTC
CASSLAERGIYEQYF
>TRBD1|.|TRBJ2-7|TRBV15
TGTGCCACCAGCAGCACAGGGGGCCCCTACGAGCAGTACTTC
CATSSTGGPYEQYF
>.|many|TRBJ1-1|TRBV18
TGTGCCAGCTCACCACAGGGGGGGAACACTGAAGCTTTCTTT
CASSPQGGNTEAFF
>.|.|TRBJ2-2|TRBV4-1
TGCGCCAGCAGCCCTGGGAAGGGCAGGGGTAACACCGGGGAGCTGTTTTTT
CASSPGKGRGNTGELFF
>TRBD1|.|TRBJ1-2|TRBV5-1
TGCGCCAGCAGCTTGATCCCCCAGGGGGCAGGTGGCTACACCTTC
CASSLIPQGAGGYTF
>TRBD1|many|TRBJ1-2|TRBV5-1
TGCGCCAGCAGCCCGGGACAGCTCTATGGCTACACCTTC
CASSPGQLYGYTF
>.|many|TRBJ2-1|TRBV24-1
TGTGCCACCAGTGACCCTGGAAGAGGAGGGAACAATGAGCAGTTCTTC
CATSDPGRGGNNEQFF
>.|.|TRBJ1-4|TRBV3-1
TGTGCCAGCAGCCAAGGGGCATTAGAACTGTTTTTT
CASSQGALELFF
>.|.|TRBJ2-7|TRBV28
TGTGCCAGCAGTCCACCGGGACGGTCATACGAGCAGTACTTC
CASSPPGRSYEQYF
>TRBD1|.|TRBJ1-1|TRBV9
TGTGCCAGCAGCGCCGCGACAGGGGGCGGCACTGAAGCTTTCTTT
CASSAATGGGTEAFF
>.|many|TRBJ2-3|TRBV3-1
TGTGCCAGCAGCCCCCGGACTGTGATAAGCACAGATACGCAGTATTTT
CASSPRTVISTDTQYF
>.|many|TRBJ2-1|TRBV28
TGTGCCAGCAGGAGGGGGGGAACATACAATGAGCAGTTCTTC
CASRRGGTYNEQFF
>.|few|TRBJ2-1|TRBV9
TGTGCCAGCAGCGTATTTCCGGGTGAGCAGTTCTTC
CASSVFPGEQFF
>.|few|TRBJ1-4|TRBV9
TGTGCCAGCACCCACGGAGGGGGGACTAATGAAAAACTGTTTTTT
CASTHGGGTNEKLFF
>TRBD1|many|TRBJ2-3|TRBV20-1
TGCAGTGCTCGATCGGACAGGAGAACAGATACGCAGTATTTT
CSARSDRRTDTQYF
>.|many|TRBJ1-1|TRBV20-1
TGCAGTGCCAGAGGTGTGGGGGGGTTGAACACTGAAGCTTTCTTT
CSARGVGGLNTEAFF
>.|many|TRBJ1-6|TRBV20-1
TGCAGTGCTAGGGACAATTCACCCCTCCACTTT
CSARDNSPLHF
>.|many|TRBJ2-2|TRBV20-1
TGCAGTGCTAGAGTTAGTACCCGATCACTCGGGGAGCTGTTTTTT
CSARVSTRSLGELFF
>TRBD2|many|TRBJ2-5|TRBV5-1
TGCGCCAGCAAATTGGAGGCTAGCGGGAGGGGCCGAGAGACCCAGTACTTC
CASKLEASGRGRETQYF
>.|many|TRBJ2-7|TRBV20-1
TGCAGTGCTAGAGACCAATACTACGAGCAGTACTTC
CSARDQYYEQYF
>.|many|TRBJ1-1|TRBV4-2
TGTGCCAGCAGCCAAGTCGAGGACACTGAAGCTTTCTTT
CASSQVEDTEAFF
>.|many|TRBJ1-2|TRBV6-1
TGTGCCAGCGGGTCCTCAAGAAGGGATGGCTACACCTTC
CASGSSRRDGYTF
>TRBD2|many|TRBJ2-3|TRBV5-1
TGCGCCAGCAATGAGGGAGGGCACACAGATACGCAGTATTTT
CASNEGGHTDTQYF
>.|many|TRBJ2-5|TRBV6-1
TGTGCCAGCAGTGCCTATTTGGGGCGGGAGACCCAGTACTTC
CASSAYLGRETQYF
>.|few|TRBJ1-1|TRBV9
TGTGCCAGCAGCGTAGGGGGGTTTTCCGCTGAAGCTTTCTTT
CASSVGGFSAEAFF
>TRBD1|.|TRBJ2-1|TRBV20-1
TGCAGTGCTAGGGGAGACAGGGGAGCTCCCTACAATGAGCAGTCCTTC
CSARGDRGAPYNEQSF
>.|.|TRBJ1-5|TRBV19
TGTGCCAGTAAATCAGAACGACTTAGCAATCAGCCCCAGCATTTT
CASKSERLSNQPQHF
>.|.|TRBJ1-4|TRBV9
TGTGCCAGCAGCGAGAAATCCGGGATAGGTAATGAAAAACTGTTTTTT
CASSEKSGIGNEKLFF